These 17 T cell receptor beta chains originate from one sample sequenced in a study of T-cell memory formation after mild COVID-19 (dated by TCRdb to the early 2020s). Preparation of the library involved 5' RACE. The instrument was an Illumina NovaSeq 6000. The public reads were run again by TCRdb, first through fastp at Q25 and then through MiXCR, and only productive beta chains were kept. Every entry covers one CDR3 protein and lists the most common genes and DNA from its rows. In all, the sample holds hundreds of thousands of distinct CDR3 sequences, and roughly 22% of those were seen once. Approximately 8% of the sample is taken by the ten largest. Sequenced: PBMCs or a T cell subset sorted from them (not recorded which). Receptors were obtained from an adult woman who had mild COVID-19 (a few samples of this study predate the infection). The sample titles of this study are shuffled in the database, so cell type and time point are left out; the donor was told from shared clones.

The table lists this clonotype with a few counts. The V gene is TRBV7-9, the J gene TRBJ2-3; unclear D gene. The CDR3 extends over 15 amino acids. Between the trimmed V and J ends, which lost 5 bases and 0 bases, there was a span of 12 bases. Germline-derived CDR1 and CDR2 are SEHNR and FQNEAQ (reference sequence). The CDR3 protein is CASSPYRSSTDTQYF. The CDR3 DNA is TGTGCCAGCAGCCCGTATAGATCTAGCACAGATACGCAGTATTTT.

This clonotype was observed many times. The chain couples TRBV5-1 to TRBJ1-2; TRBD1 matches at 7 bases. Germline V gene data show CDR1 as SGHRS and CDR2 as YFSETQ. With V trimmed by 2 bases and J by 6 bases, 10 bases remained unmatched. This CDR3 has 15 amino acids. CDR3 region: CASSFLRQGSDGYTF. CDR3 in DNA: TGCGCCAGCAGCTTCCTCCGACAGGGATCGGATGGCTACACCTTC.

The V and J genes are TRBV19 and TRBJ2-3, with a weak D call TRBD1 (11 bases). The CDR3 spans 20 residues. V lost 7 bases to trimming and J lost 4 bases, with 33 bases between them. Germline lookup yields CDR1 LNHDA and CDR2 SQIVND (reference sequence). CDR3 DNA: TGTGCCAGTACCTCCACCGGACAGGGGGCATTTAGCGGGAGGTCAGATACGCAGTATTTT. This codes for CASTSTGQGAFSGRSDTQYF.

The genes are TRBV5-1 and TRBJ2-3, with unresolved D. With 1 base removed from V and 0 bases from J, the gap between germline ends came to 9 bases. CDR3 length: 15 amino acids. Germline-derived CDR1 and CDR2 are SGHRS and YFSETQ. The CDR3 DNA sequence: TGCGCCAGCAGCTTGATGCGTTATAGCACAGATACGCAGTATTTT. Residues: CASSLMRYSTDTQYF.

This clonotype has a handful of counts. The chain is built from TRBV25-1 and TRBJ1-2, with D possibly being TRBD1 (6 bases). In germline, CDR1 is MGHDK, CDR2 SYGVNS. V was clipped by 4 bases and J by 8 bases, with 14 bases between them. The CDR3 is 13 residues long. DNA of the CDR3: TGTGCCAGCAGTGGCCAGGGGCACTTCGGCTACACCTTC. This translates into CASSGQGHFGYTF.

In nucleotides, the CDR3 is TGTGCCAGCAGCTTAAATAGCGGGTTAGCCAAAAACATTCAGTACTTC. Encoded protein: CASSLNSGLAKNIQYF. The genes are TRBV11-1 and TRBJ2-4; 7 nucleotides line up with TRBD2. Germline V gene lookup returns CDR1 SGHAT and CDR2 FQDESV (reference sequence). V lost 2 bases, J lost 0 bases, and 4 bases stayed unmatched. The CDR3 has 16 amino acids.

This clonotype was detected ten times or more. The chain recombines TRBV24-1 with TRBJ1-5; no reliable D call. The V gene's germline CDR1 is KGHDR and CDR2 SFDVKD. V shed 4 bases and J shed 4 bases, with 4 bases lying between them. This CDR3 has 12 residues. The CDR3 nucleotides read TGTGCCACCAGTGACCTGAATCAGCCCCAGCATTTT. Encoded protein: CATSDLNQPQHF.

There are a few counts of this clonotype. The genes are TRBV5-1 and TRBJ2-7; weak D call: TRBD1 (6 bases). Trimming stripped 7 bases from V and 6 bases from J, with 26 bases between. CDR1 and CDR2 (germline): SGHRS, YFSETQ. This CDR3 spans 16 amino acids. CDR3 sequence reads: CASRLQGPQGLLEQYF. The CDR3 nucleotides are TGCGCCAGCCGACTCCAGGGCCCCCAGGGGTTACTCGAGCAGTACTTC.

This clonotype was counted between two and nine times. The J gene is TRBJ2-5, the V gene TRBV7-9; 8 bases line up with TRBD2. This CDR3 is 15 amino acids long. The V gene's germline CDR1 is SEHNR and CDR2 FQNEAQ (reference sequence). The trim removed 7 bases at V and 2 bases at J, leaving 9 bases unmatched. The CDR3 bases are TGTGCCAGCACCACCAGGGCGGGGGGACAAGAGACCCAGTACTTC. It codes for CASTTRAGGQETQYF.

This clonotype was seen only a few times. The J gene is TRBJ2-5, the V gene TRBV6-6; no clear D. CDR1 is MNHNY, CDR2 SVGAGI, per germline (reference sequence). V was clipped by 2 bases and J by 0 bases, with 13 bases between them. The CDR3 consists of 16 residues. The CDR3 nucleotides are TGTGCCAGCAGTTACGGGCAGCCAGTGTACCAAGAGACCCAGTACTTC. It is translated as CASSYGQPVYQETQYF.

This clonotype was counted many times. The rearrangement uses TRBV5-4 and TRBJ2-5, with 15 bases matching TRBD2. With 4 bases clipped from V and 1 base from J, the junction kept 2 bases outside the gene matches. The CDR3 is made up of 16 amino acids. Per germline, CDR1 SGHNT and CDR2 YYREEE (reference sequence). The CDR3 here is CASSTGLAGGQETQYF. The CDR3 DNA reads TGTGCCAGCAGCACGGGACTAGCGGGGGGCCAAGAGACCCAGTACTTC.

Only a few counts were recorded for this clonotype. The chain uses TRBV3-1 and TRBJ2-5; D is uncertain. The CDR3 is made up of 11 amino acids. The V end was cut by 2 bases, the J end by 10 bases, with 8 bases between. Germline values: CDR1 LGHDT, CDR2 YNNKEL (reference sequence). CDR3 coding DNA: TGTGCCAGCAGCCAAATCCGCGACCAGTACTTC. It codes for CASSQIRDQYF.

The CDR3 coding sequence is TGTGCCAGCAGCCCACGACAGGGTTGGGAACAAGAGACCCAGTACTTC. Amino acid sequence: CASSPRQGWEQETQYF. The chain uses TRBV7-9 and TRBJ2-5; 7 bases match TRBD1. This CDR3 contains 16 residues. The V gene end was trimmed by 5 bases and the J gene end by 2 bases; junction bases not matched to a gene: 11. CDR1 is SEHNR, CDR2 FQNEAQ, per germline (reference sequence).

Only a few counts were recorded for this clonotype. This chain joins TRBV29-1 and TRBJ2-1; weak D call: TRBD1 (6 bases). CDR1 SQVTM and CDR2 ANQGSEA come from the germline V gene. Trimming took 7 bases from V and 4 from J, leaving 14 bases between them. The CDR3 totals 13 residues. The CDR3 region is CSAGQNLYNEQFF. The CDR3 DNA is TGCAGCGCCGGACAGAACCTGTACAATGAGCAGTTCTTC.

A few counts support this clonotype. The J gene is TRBJ1-1, the V gene TRBV20-1; tentative D call: TRBD1 (5 bases). The V gene's germline CDR1 is DFQATT and CDR2 SNEGSKA (reference sequence). This CDR3 contains 14 residues. V lost 7 bases and J lost 1, with 16 bases in between. CDR3 region: CSGPKRQPNTEAFF. CDR3 nucleotides: TGCAGTGGCCCGAAGAGACAGCCGAACACTGAAGCTTTCTTT.

This clonotype was seen a handful of times. The CDR3 nucleotides are TGTGCCGAATTCGTTCTAGCGGGGGCCCAAGAGACCCAGTACTTC. It encodes CAEFVLAGAQETQYF. The chain links TRBV13 to TRBJ2-5, with 10 bases aligning to TRBD2. The CDR3 consists of 15 residues. Germline CDR1 PRHDT, CDR2 FYEKMQ (reference sequence). Germline trimming cut 11 bases from V and 1 base from J; bases unmatched to any gene: 10.

The CDR3 sequence: CASSTTVNTEAFF. The CDR3 DNA sequence: TGTGCCAGCAGCACGACAGTGAACACTGAAGCTTTCTTT. The chain employs TRBV9 and TRBJ1-1; D is possibly TRBD1 (5 bases). CDR1 SGDLS and CDR2 YYNGEE come from the germline V gene. V was pared by 4 bases and J by 0 bases, with 7 bases between. The CDR3 length is 13 residues.